Listed here is a single T cell receptor beta chain. Its antigen is currently unknown. The authors prepared the TCRbeta library with unique molecular identifiers. TCRdb re-called the PCR reads with MiXCR, one entry per CDR3 protein. Of hundreds of thousands of distinct CDR3 sequences listed, approximately 12% are singletons. The sample belongs to a study of T-cell reconstitution after alpha-beta-depleted transplantation in children. Study-wide findings and caveats: Several hundred expanded graft clones reportedly gave rise to the alpha-beta T cells present about two months after transplant. Most T-cell counts and diversity one year after the transplant came from T cells that were newly produced.

Trimming stripped 4 bases from V and 7 bases from J, with 14 bases between. The CDR3 runs to 14 residues. The V gene is TRBV12-3 or TRBV12-4, the J gene TRBJ2-1; D gene uncertain. The sequencing used PBMCs, mostly from graft donor cells, collected 360 days after TCRalphabeta/CD19-depleted stem cell transplant. The clonotype was recovered from a male patient younger than 18 who had a stem cell transplant for acute myeloid leukemia, so the T cells may come from the graft donor. In nucleotides, the CDR3 is TGTGCCAGCAGTTCCAAACCCATGGGAAATGAGCAGTTCTTC. Its translation: CASSSKPMGNEQFF.